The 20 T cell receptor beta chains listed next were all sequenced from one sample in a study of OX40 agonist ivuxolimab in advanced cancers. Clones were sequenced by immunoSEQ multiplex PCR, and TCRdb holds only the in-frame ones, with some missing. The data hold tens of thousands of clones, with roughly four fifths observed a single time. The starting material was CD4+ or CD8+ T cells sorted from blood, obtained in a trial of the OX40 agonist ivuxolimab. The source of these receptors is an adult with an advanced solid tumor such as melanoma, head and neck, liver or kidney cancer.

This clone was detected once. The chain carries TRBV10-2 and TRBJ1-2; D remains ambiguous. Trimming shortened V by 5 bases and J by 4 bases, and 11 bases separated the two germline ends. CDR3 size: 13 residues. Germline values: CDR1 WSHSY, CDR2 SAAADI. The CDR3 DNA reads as TGCGCCAGCAGTCCCTTGGGCAGCTATGGCTACACCTTC. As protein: CASSPLGSYGYTF.

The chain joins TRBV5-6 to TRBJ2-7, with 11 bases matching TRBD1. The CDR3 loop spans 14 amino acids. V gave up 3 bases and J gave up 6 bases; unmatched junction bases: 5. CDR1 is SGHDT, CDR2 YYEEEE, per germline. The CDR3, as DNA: TGTGCCAGCAGCTCCGGACAGGGGGCGGGCGAGCAGTACTTC. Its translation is CASSSGQGAGEQYF.

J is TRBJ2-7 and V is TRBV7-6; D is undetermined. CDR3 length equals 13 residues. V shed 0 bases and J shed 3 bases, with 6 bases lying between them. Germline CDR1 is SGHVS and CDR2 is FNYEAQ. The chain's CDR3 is CASSLAAGYEQYF. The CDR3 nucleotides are TGTGCCAGCAGCTTAGCGGCAGGCTACGAGCAGTACTTC. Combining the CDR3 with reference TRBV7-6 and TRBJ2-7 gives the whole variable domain GAGVSQSPRYKVTKRGQDVALRCDPISGHVSLYWYRQALGQGPEFLTYFNYEAQQDKSGLPNDRFSAERPEGSISTLTIQRTEQRDSAMYRCASSLAAGYEQYFGPGTRLTVT.

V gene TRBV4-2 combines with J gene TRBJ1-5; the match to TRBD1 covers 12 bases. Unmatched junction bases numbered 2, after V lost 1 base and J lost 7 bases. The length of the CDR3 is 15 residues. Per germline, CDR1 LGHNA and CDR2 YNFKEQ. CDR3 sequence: CASSQAGTGGQPQHF. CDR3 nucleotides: TGTGCCAGCAGCCAAGCCGGGACAGGGGGCCAGCCCCAGCATTTT.

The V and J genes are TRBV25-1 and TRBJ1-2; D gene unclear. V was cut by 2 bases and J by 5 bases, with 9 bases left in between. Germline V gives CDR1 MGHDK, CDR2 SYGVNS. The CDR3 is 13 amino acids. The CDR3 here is CASSEAGVYGYTF. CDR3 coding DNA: TGTGCCAGCAGTGAAGCGGGCGTGTATGGCTACACCTTC.

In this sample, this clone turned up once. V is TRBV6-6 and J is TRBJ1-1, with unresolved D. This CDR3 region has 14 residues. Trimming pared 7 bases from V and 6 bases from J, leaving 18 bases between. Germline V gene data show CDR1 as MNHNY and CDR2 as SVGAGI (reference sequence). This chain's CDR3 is CASTSVWSGSEAFF. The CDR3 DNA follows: TGTGCCAGCACCTCCGTCTGGAGTGGGTCTGAAGCTTTCTTT.

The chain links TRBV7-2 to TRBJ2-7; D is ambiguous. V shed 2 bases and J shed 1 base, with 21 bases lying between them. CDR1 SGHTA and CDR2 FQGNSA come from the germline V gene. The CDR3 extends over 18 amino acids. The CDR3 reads CASSLKGMFGTQSYEQYF. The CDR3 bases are TGTGCCAGCAGCTTAAAGGGAATGTTTGGTACCCAGTCCTACGAGCAGTACTTC.

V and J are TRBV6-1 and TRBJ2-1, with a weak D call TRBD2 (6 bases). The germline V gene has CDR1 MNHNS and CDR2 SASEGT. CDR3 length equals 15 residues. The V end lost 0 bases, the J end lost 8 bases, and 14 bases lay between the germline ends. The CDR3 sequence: CASSEAATPGDEQFF. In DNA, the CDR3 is TGTGCCAGCAGTGAAGCGGCTACCCCGGGGGATGAGCAGTTCTTC.

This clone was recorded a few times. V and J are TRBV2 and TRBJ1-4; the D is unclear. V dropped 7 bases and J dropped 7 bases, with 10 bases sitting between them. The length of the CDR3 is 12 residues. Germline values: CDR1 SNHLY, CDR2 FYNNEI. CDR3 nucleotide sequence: TGTGCCAGCACCTTGGGCCTTGAAAAACTGTTTTTT. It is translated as CASTLGLEKLFF.

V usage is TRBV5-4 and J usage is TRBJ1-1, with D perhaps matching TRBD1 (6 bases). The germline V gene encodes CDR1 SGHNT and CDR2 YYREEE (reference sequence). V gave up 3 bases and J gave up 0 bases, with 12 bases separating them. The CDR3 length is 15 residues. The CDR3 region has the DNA TGTGCCAGCAGCTGGGACACAACTATGAACACTGAAGCTTTCTTT. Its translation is CASSWDTTMNTEAFF.

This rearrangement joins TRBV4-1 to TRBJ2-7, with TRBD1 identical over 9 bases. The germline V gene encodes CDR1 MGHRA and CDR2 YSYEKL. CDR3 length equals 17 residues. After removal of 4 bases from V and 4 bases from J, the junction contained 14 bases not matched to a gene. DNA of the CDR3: TGCGCCAGCAGCCCTCTCCCGCTTCGGGACAGGGCATACGAGCAGTACTTC. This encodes CASSPLPLRDRAYEQYF.

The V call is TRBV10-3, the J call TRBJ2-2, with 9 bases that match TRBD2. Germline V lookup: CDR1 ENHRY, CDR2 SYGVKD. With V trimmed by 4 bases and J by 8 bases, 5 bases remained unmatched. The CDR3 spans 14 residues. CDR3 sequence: CAISAQRGEGELFF. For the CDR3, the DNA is TGTGCCATCAGTGCCCAGCGGGGGGAGGGGGAGCTGTTTTTT.

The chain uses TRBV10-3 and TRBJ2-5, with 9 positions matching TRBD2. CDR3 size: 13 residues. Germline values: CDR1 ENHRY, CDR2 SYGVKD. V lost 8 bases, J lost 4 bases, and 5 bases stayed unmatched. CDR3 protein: CAIQGTSRETQYF. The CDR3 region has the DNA TGTGCCATCCAAGGGACTAGCAGAGAGACCCAGTACTTC.

CDR3 protein: CASSIDSNAGGGTQYF. The CDR3 nucleotides are TGTGCCAGTAGTATAGACTCTAACGCTGGCGGTGGGACCCAGTACTTC. This sequence joins TRBV19 and TRBJ2-5; D unresolved. Germline V gene data show CDR1 as LNHDA and CDR2 as SQIVND (reference sequence). V lost 0 bases, J lost 7 bases, and 18 bases lay in between. The CDR3 covers 16 residues.

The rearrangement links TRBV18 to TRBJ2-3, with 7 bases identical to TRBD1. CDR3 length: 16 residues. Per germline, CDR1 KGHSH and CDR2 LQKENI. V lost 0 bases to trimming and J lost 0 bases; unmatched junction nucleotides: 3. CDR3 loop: CASSPPGTASTDTQYF. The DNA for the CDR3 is TGTGCCAGCTCACCACCGGGGACAGCTAGCACAGATACGCAGTATTTT.

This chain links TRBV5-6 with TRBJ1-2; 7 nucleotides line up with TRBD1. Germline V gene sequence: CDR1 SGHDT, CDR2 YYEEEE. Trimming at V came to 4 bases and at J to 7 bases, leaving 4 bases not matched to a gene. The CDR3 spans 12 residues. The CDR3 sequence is CASSTYRGGYTF. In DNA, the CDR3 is TGTGCCAGCAGCACTTACAGGGGTGGCTACACCTTC.

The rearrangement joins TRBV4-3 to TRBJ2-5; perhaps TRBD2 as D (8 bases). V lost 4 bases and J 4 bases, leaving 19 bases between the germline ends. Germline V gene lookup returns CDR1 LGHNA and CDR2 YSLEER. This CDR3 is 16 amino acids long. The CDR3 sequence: CASSPQGGAGGETQYF. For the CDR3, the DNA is TGCGCCAGCAGCCCCCAGGGGGGTGCGGGGGGAGAGACCCAGTACTTC.

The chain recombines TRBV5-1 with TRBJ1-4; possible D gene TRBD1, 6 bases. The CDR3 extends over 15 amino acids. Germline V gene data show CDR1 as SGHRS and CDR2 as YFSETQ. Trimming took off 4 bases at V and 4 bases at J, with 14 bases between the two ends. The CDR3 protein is CASSQGQTRNEKLFF. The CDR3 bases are TGCGCCAGCAGCCAAGGACAGACCCGTAATGAAAAACTGTTTTTT.

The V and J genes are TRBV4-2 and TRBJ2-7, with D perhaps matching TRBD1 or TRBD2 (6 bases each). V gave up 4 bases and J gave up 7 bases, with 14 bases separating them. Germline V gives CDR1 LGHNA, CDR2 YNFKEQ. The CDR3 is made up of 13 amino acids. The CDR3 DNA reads TGTGCCAGCAGCCTAGAAAGGGGGGTTGAGCAGTACTTC. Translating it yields CASSLERGVEQYF.

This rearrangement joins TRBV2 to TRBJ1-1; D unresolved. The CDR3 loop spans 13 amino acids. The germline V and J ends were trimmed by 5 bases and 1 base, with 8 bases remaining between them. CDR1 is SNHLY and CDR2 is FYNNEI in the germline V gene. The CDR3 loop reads CASSRLQNTEAFF. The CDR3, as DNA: TGTGCCAGCAGTCGGCTGCAGAACACTGAAGCTTTCTTT.